Sequencing of this T cell receptor (beta chain) was carried out in a study of patients and donors after allogeneic stem cell transplantation. TCRdb re-called the RT-PCR reads through MiXCR, storing one row per CDR3 protein. This sample has around 150,000 distinct CDR3 sequences, with about 30% found just once. The sequencing input was blood, either unsorted or a sorted T cell fraction (not recorded which). This sequence was found in a human donor who was either an allogeneic HSCT recipient or a stem cell or donor lymphocyte infusion donor (not recorded which). It is not recorded whose cells these are; they may come from a transplant donor.

For the CDR3, the DNA is TGTGCCAGCAGCGCCCAGGGTAGTGGAAACACCATATATTTT. Encoded protein: CASSAQGSGNTIYF. The chain combines TRBV7-8 with TRBJ1-3; maybe TRBD1 (5 bases). The CDR3 is 14 residues long. V was pared by 5 bases and J by 3 bases, with 11 bases between. The germline CDR1 and CDR2 sequences are SGHVS and FQNEAQ.